This TCR beta chain was sequenced in a study of T cell changes during pregnancy in multiple sclerosis. Profiled with immunoSEQ multiplex PCR; TCRdb holds only in-frame clones, not every one. This sample has fewer than 50,000 clones, with roughly nine tenths found just once. J was trimmed by 7 bases and V by 6 bases; bases with no gene match: 11. This CDR3 contains 16 residues. Germline V CDR1 and CDR2: WNHNN, SYGVQD (reference sequence). This specimen was CD4+ T cells from peripheral blood mononuclear cells, taken in the second trimester of pregnancy. The TCR comes from a female donor in good health, enrolled as a control in a pregnancy study. The rearrangement joins TRBV10-1 to TRBJ2-1, with 11 nucleotides matching TRBD1. CDR3 region: CASRPAGTGGMNEQFF. DNA for the CDR3: TGCGCCAGCAGACCAGCCGGGACAGGGGGAATGAATGAGCAGTTCTTC.